What follows is one T cell receptor beta chain and its context. What it recognizes is unknown. TCR alpha and TCR beta cDNA libraries carrying sample barcodes and UMIs were produced by 5'RACE using constant-segment primers. TCRdb re-called the 5' RACE reads through MiXCR, storing one row per CDR3 protein. The sample holds about 410,000 distinct CDR3 sequences, about a sixth seen once. The data were taken from a study of T-cell memory formation after mild COVID-19. Looking at the study overall: TCR clusters were mostly donor specific. Study-level findings and limits: Mostly located in CM and EM were contracting CD4+ clones, with contracting CD8+ clones located in EMRA.

Germline V gives CDR1 MNHEY, CDR2 SMNVEV (reference sequence). The CDR3 loop spans 12 amino acids. With 5 bases removed from V and 9 bases from J, the gap between germline ends came to 8 bases. The clonotype comes from a man between 18 and 35 years old who had mild COVID-19 (a few samples of this study predate the infection). Cell type and time point are not known. The sequenced sample consisted of PBMCs or a T cell subset sorted from them (not recorded which). The rearrangement joins TRBV27 to TRBJ1-6; no reliable D call. CDR3 nucleotides: TGTGCCAGCAGTCGTCCTTCTTCACCCCTCCACTTT. It specifies CASSRPSSPLHF.